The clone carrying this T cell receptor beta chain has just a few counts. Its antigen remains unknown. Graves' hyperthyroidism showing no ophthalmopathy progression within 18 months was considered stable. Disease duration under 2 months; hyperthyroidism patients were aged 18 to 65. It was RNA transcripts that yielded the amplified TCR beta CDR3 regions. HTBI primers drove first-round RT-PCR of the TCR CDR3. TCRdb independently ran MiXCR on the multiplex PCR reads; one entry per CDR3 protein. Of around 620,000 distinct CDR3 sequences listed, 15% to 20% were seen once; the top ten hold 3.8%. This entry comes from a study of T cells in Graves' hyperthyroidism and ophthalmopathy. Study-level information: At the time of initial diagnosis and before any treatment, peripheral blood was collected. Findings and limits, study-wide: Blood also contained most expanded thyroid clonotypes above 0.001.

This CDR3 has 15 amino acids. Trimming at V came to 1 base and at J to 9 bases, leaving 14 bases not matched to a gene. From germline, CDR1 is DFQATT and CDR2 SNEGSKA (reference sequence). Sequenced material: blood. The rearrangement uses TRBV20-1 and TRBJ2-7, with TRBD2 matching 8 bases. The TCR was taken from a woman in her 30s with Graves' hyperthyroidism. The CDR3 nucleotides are TGCAGTGCTAGAGGTGGAATAGCGGGGACTCCGACGCAGTACTTC. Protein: CSARGGIAGTPTQYF.